The clone carrying this T cell receptor beta chain came up a few times. The antigen remains undetermined. Authors of the study amplified TCR beta CDR3 regions from RNA transcripts. The primer set for the first-round RT-PCR of the TCR CDR3 was HTBI. TCRdb called the multiplex PCR reads again in MiXCR, with one record for every CDR3 protein. The sample consists of 300,000 to 450,000 distinct CDR3 sequences, roughly 14% of them appearing once. The data are from a study of T cells in Graves' hyperthyroidism and ophthalmopathy. Study details: Peripheral blood specimens were obtained at initial diagnosis, prior to any treatment.

Among ophthalmopathy patients, the Clinical Activity Score reached at least 3, the NOSPECS grade reached at least 4, and duration remained under 3 months. 10 ml of fresh peripheral blood supplied the PBMCs. Study results and caveats: Among clonotypes expanded in thyroid above 0.001, most were also found in blood.

Germline trimming cut 4 bases from V and 4 bases from J; bases unmatched to any gene: 11. CDR3 length equals 16 residues. Germline CDR1 reads MGHRA; CDR2 reads YSYEKL. This chain joins TRBV4-1 and TRBJ2-7, with 9 positions matching TRBD2. The receptor comes from a woman aged 30 to 39 with Graves' ophthalmopathy. Sample: blood. In nucleotides, the CDR3 is TGCGCCAGCAGCCTCACAATGGGTAGCGGGGGATACGAGCAGTACTTC. It codes for CASSLTMGSGGYEQYF.